Listed here are 20 T cell receptor beta chains from one sample, sequenced in a study of blood T cells in healthy people across ages (dated by TCRdb to between 2014 and 2017). Library preparation used 5' RACE. The sequencing machine was an Illumina HiSeq 2500. A second about 7 to 12 cycle PCR used a sample-barcoded 5' primer and a J-beta primer mix. TCRdb redid the processing of the public reads, applying fastp at Q25 and MiXCR, and retained in-frame beta chains. All rows with the same CDR3 protein become a single entry with the most common DNA and genes. The sample profile shows roughly 2 million distinct CDR3 sequences; around half of them were found once. Clones ranked in the top ten supply around 2.1% of the sample. The sequencing input was blood. Source of these receptors: a middle-aged woman in good health.

This clonotype was counted a single time. The chain is built from TRBV4-1 and TRBJ1-6; D gene unclear. Trimming removed 0 bases at V and 2 bases at J, with 14 bases between. CDR1 and CDR2 (germline): MGHRA, YSYEKL. CDR3 size: 18 residues. CDR3 DNA sequence: TGCGCCAGCAGCCAAGATCGTGGGGTTAGGACCTATAATTCACCCCTCCACTTT. This gives the protein CASSQDRGVRTYNSPLHF.

The chain recombines TRBV29-1 with TRBJ1-2; a weak D match, TRBD1 (6 bases). The CDR3 is 12 residues long. Germline CDR1 and CDR2: SQVTM and ANQGSEA. The ends were cut back, 7 bases at V and 3 bases at J, with 12 bases in the middle. This chain's CDR3 is CSASGVDYGYTF. The CDR3 DNA sequence: TGCAGCGCCTCAGGGGTGGACTATGGCTACACCTTC.

In this sample, this clonotype turned up a few times. The chain carries TRBV12-5 and TRBJ2-1; 13 bases match TRBD2. The CDR3 spans 16 residues. In germline, CDR1 is LGHNT, CDR2 FRNRAP. J lost 4 bases, V lost 5 bases, and 5 bases had no gene match. The CDR3 region has the DNA TGTGCTAGTGGTACCCCGACTAGCGGGGGGTACAATGAGCAGTTCTTC. Translation gives CASGTPTSGGYNEQFF.

This clonotype has more than one count but fewer than ten. This rearrangement joins TRBV20-1 to TRBJ2-7; 7 positions agree with TRBD2. Germline CDR1 is DFQATT and CDR2 is SNEGSKA (reference sequence). V lost 3 bases to trimming and J lost 2 bases; unmatched junction nucleotides: 4. CDR3 length equals 13 residues. Here the CDR3 reads CSASVAGTYEQYF. The CDR3 region has the DNA TGCAGTGCTAGTGTAGCGGGCACCTACGAGCAGTACTTC.

The J gene is TRBJ2-7, the V gene TRBV6-2 or TRBV6-3, with TRBD2 as a possible D gene (6 bases). The germline gives CDR1 MNHEY, CDR2 SVGEGT. V dropped 2 bases and J dropped 1 base, with 12 bases sitting between them. The CDR3 totals 15 residues. DNA of the CDR3: TGTGCCAGCAGTTACGCGGGGCAAGGGTCCTACGAGCAGTACTTC. It specifies CASSYAGQGSYEQYF.

The chain couples TRBV7-2 to TRBJ1-2, with a tentative D call TRBD1 (6 bases). CDR1 is SGHTA, CDR2 FQGNSA, per germline. Trimming cost V 2 bases and J 5 bases, with 21 bases left between them. The CDR3 covers 17 residues. The CDR3: CASSLTGGGISWYGYTF. CDR3 DNA sequence: TGTGCCAGCAGCTTAACGGGGGGCGGGATTTCTTGGTATGGCTACACCTTC.

The gene calls are TRBV20-1 and TRBJ1-2; D is ambiguous. Germline V gene lookup returns CDR1 DFQATT and CDR2 SNEGSKA (reference sequence). The CDR3 is made up of 16 amino acids. V lost 6 bases and J 3 bases, leaving 23 bases between the germline ends. The CDR3 DNA reads TGCAGTGCAGAAGCAAGCCACGGGGAAGGCTACTATGGCTACACCTTC. It specifies CSAEASHGEGYYGYTF.

This chain uses TRBV6-2 or TRBV6-3 with TRBJ1-5, with D maybe TRBD1 (5 bases). Looked up from germline, CDR1 is MNHEY and CDR2 is SVGEGT. V was cut by 2 bases and J by 11 bases, with 10 bases left in between. The CDR3 totals 12 residues. CDR3 sequence reads: CASSYRTSTQHF. CDR3 coding DNA: TGTGCCAGCAGTTACCGGACATCAACCCAGCATTTT.

This clonotype appeared a few times. The rearrangement links TRBV2 to TRBJ2-5; D not resolved. The CDR3 spans 13 residues. The V gene lost 8 bases and the J gene lost 2 bases, with 12 bases spanning the gap. CDR1 is SNHLY, CDR2 FYNNEI, per germline. The CDR3 DNA reads as TGTGCCAGCGAGAGGCGACGACAAGAGACCCAGTACTTC. Protein product: CASERRRQETQYF.

The V call is TRBV13, the J call TRBJ2-1; 12 bases fit TRBD2. This CDR3 is 14 amino acids long. Germline CDR1 is PRHDT and CDR2 is FYEKMQ (reference sequence). Trimming took 5 bases from V and 8 from J; bases not matched to a gene: 4. Written as DNA, the CDR3 is TGTGCCAGCAGCCCTGGACTAGCGGGACATGAGCAGTTCTTC. Translating gives CASSPGLAGHEQFF. Based on the CDR3 plus reference TRBV13 and TRBJ2-1, the full variable domain is AAGVIQSPRHLIKEKRETATLKCYPIPRHDTVYWYQQGPGQDPQFLISFYEKMQSDKGSIPDRFSAQQFSDYHSELNMSSLELGDSALYFCASSPGLAGHEQFFGPGTRLTVL.

The chain carries TRBV20-1 and TRBJ2-5, with TRBD2 identical over 7 bases. This CDR3 contains 16 residues. Germline CDR1 is DFQATT and CDR2 is SNEGSKA (reference sequence). V trimming: 1 base; J trimming: 11 bases; junction bases outside the gene matches: 19. CDR3 nucleotides: TGCAGTGCTAGAGTTATGGCTAGCGGAGATGACAATGAGCAGTACTTC. Protein: CSARVMASGDDNEQYF.

The genes are TRBV3-1 and TRBJ2-4; D is tentatively TRBD1 or TRBD2 (5 bases each). The J call is uncertain, as TRBJ2-7 better fits the DNA end. CDR1 LGHDT and CDR2 YNNKEL come from the germline V gene (reference sequence). The CDR3 length is 17 residues. Here the CDR3 DNA reads TGTGCCAGCAGCCAAGATGATCGGACGGGGCCCTCCTACGAGCAGTACTTC. As protein: CASSQDDRTGPSYEQYF.

This chain joins TRBV4-2 and TRBJ2-3; 10 bases map to TRBD2. Germline CDR1 and CDR2: LGHNA and YNFKEQ. There are 19 residues in the CDR3. The trim removed 1 base at V and 4 bases at J, leaving 14 bases unmatched. CDR3 loop: CASSQVASGGEASADTQYF. For the CDR3, the DNA is TGTGCCAGCAGCCAAGTTGCCAGCGGGGGGGAGGCTAGCGCAGATACGCAGTATTTT.

The CDR3 sequence: CASSFTPSGTDTQYF. CDR3 in DNA: TGTGCCAGCAGCTTCACCCCTTCTGGCACAGATACGCAGTATTTT. The rearrangement links TRBV7-3 to TRBJ2-3; D is ambiguous. The CDR3 is 15 residues long. Looked up from germline, CDR1 is SGHTA and CDR2 is FQGTGA. V was pared by 3 bases and J by 1 base, with 11 bases between.

The chain employs TRBV4-3 and TRBJ2-7, with TRBD2 as a possible D gene (6 bases). The CDR3 is 15 residues long. The germline V gene has CDR1 LGHNA and CDR2 YSLEER. V lost 10 bases and J 2 bases, leaving 21 bases between the germline ends. As DNA, the CDR3 is TGCGCCACCAACGAGGAGGGTACCGCAACCTACGAGCAGTACTTC. Translated: CATNEEGTATYEQYF.

A few counts support this clonotype. The chain links TRBV25-1 to TRBJ1-6; D is possibly TRBD1 (5 bases). V was trimmed by 5 bases and J by 0 bases, leaving 11 bases between them. From germline, CDR1 is MGHDK and CDR2 SYGVNS. The CDR3 consists of 16 residues. The chain's CDR3 is CASSQGAGSYNSPLHF. For the CDR3, the DNA is TGTGCCAGCAGTCAGGGTGCGGGCTCCTATAATTCACCCCTCCACTTT. The full variable domain, its missing parts supplied by reference TRBV25-1 and TRBJ1-6, is EADIYQTPRYLVIGTGKKITLECSQTMGHDKMYWYQQDPGMELHLIHYSYGVNSTEKGDLSSESTVSRIRTEHFPLTLESARPSHTSQYLCASSQGAGSYNSPLHFGNGTRLTVT.

The rearrangement links TRBV7-2 to TRBJ2-5; TRBD1 or TRBD2 may be the D gene (5 bases each). CDR1 SGHTA and CDR2 FQGNSA come from the germline V gene. This CDR3 is built from 11 residues. The V end was cut by 5 bases, the J end by 9 bases, with 10 bases between. The CDR3 loop reads CASSARGPQYF. The CDR3 coding sequence is TGTGCCAGCAGCGCACGGGGACCCCAGTACTTC. The complete variable domain, with remaining parts taken from reference TRBV7-2 and TRBJ2-5, reads GAGVSQSPSNKVTEKGKDVELRCDPISGHTALYWYRQSLGQGLEFLIYFQGNSAPDKSGLPSDRFSAERTGGSVSTLTIQRTQQEDSAVYLCASSARGPQYFGPGTRLLVL.

This sequence joins TRBV15 and TRBJ1-5; D unclear. The V end was cut by 0 bases, the J end by 4 bases, with 13 bases between. CDR1 and CDR2 from the germline V gene are LNHNV and YYDKDF (reference sequence). This CDR3 has 16 amino acids. Written as DNA, the CDR3 is TGTGCCACCAGCAGAGATTTCGGACCAGCAAATCAGCCCCAGCATTTT. Its protein product is CATSRDFGPANQPQHF.

This clonotype turned up a few times. The chain links TRBV19 to TRBJ2-7; D uncertain. Trimming stripped 3 bases from V and 0 bases from J, with 9 bases between. CDR3 length: 14 residues. Germline V CDR1 and CDR2: LNHDA, SQIVND (reference sequence). The CDR3, as DNA: TGTGCCAGTAGTATTGGACGGAGCTCCTACGAGCAGTACTTC. It encodes CASSIGRSSYEQYF.

The V call is TRBV11-2, the J call TRBJ2-3, with 11 bases fitting TRBD2. Germline assignment: CDR1 SGHAT and CDR2 FQNNGV. V was clipped by 2 bases and J by 6 bases; unmatched bases: 4. CDR3 length equals 15 residues. In nucleotides, the CDR3 is TGTGCCAGCAGCTTACTTTGGACTAGCGGGGATACGCAGTATTTT. Translation: CASSLLWTSGDTQYF.